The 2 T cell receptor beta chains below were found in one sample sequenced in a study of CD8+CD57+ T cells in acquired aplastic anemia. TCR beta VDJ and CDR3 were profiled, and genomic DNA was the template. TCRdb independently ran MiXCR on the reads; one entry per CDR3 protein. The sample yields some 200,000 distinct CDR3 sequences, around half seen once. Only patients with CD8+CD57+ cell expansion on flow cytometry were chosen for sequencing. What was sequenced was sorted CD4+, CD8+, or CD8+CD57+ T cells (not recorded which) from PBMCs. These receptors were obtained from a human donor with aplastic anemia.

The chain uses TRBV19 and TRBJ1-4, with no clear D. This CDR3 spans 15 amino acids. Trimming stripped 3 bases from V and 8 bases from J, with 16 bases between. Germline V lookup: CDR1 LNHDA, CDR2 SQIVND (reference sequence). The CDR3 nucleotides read TGTGCCAGTAGTATGAGCAGCAATGGGTCGGAAAAACTGTTTTTT. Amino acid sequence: CASSMSSNGSEKLFF.

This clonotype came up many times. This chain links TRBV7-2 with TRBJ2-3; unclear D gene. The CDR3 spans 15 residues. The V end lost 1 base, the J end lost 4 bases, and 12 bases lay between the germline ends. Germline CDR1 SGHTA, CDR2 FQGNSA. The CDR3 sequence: CASSLVGFSADTQYF. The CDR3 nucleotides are TGTGCCAGCAGCTTAGTTGGGTTTTCGGCAGATACGCAGTATTTT.